Listed below are T cell receptor beta chains from one sample, sequenced in a study of blood T cell repertoires in COVID-19. Sequencing was performed with immunoSEQ multiplex PCR; in TCRdb, only in-frame clones are kept and a portion is missing. Of tens of thousands of clones in the sample, around nine tenths are singletons; the top ten hold about 8%. Input material: peripheral blood. The receptors stem from a woman in her sixties or seventies with active COVID-19. The CDR3 runs from the conserved cysteine through the conserved F or W. Fields, in order: clone size, D gene, V gene, J gene, CDR3 DNA, CDR3 protein. The D gene is left open where the match is weak. Expanded clones get a size class; other rows say once, few or many, or leave the size out.

size: .; D: TRBD2; V: TRBV7-8; J: TRBJ2-7; DNA: TGTGCCAGCAGCTTCAAGCGGGAGGGCTACGAGCAGTACTTC; CDR3: CASSFKREGYEQYF
size: .; D: .; V: TRBV5-1; J: TRBJ2-7; DNA: TGCGCCAGCAGCTCCAGTCCCGGGGAGGCCTACGAGCAGTACTTC; CDR3: CASSSSPGEAYEQYF
size: .; D: TRBD1; V: TRBV18; J: TRBJ1-5; DNA: TGTGCCAGCTCACCAGAGACAGGGAGCAATCAGCCCCAGCATTTT; CDR3: CASSPETGSNQPQHF
size: .; D: TRBD2; V: TRBV28; J: TRBJ2-5; DNA: TGTGCCAGCAGTTACCCGTTTAGCGGGAGCCGGGGGACCCAGTACTTC; CDR3: CASSYPFSGSRGTQYF
size: .; D: TRBD1; V: TRBV19; J: TRBJ2-6; DNA: TGTGCCAGTAGTAGACGACAGGGGGCTGGGGCCAACGTCCTGACTTTC; CDR3: CASSRRQGAGANVLTF
size: .; D: TRBD2; V: TRBV6-4; J: TRBJ2-1; DNA: TGTGCCAGCAGTGCCTTCGAACTAGCGGACCCGTCCTACAATGAGCAGTTCTTC; CDR3: CASSAFELADPSYNEQFF
size: once; D: TRBD1; V: TRBV28; J: TRBJ2-7; DNA: TGTGCCAGCAGTGTCGACAGGGGATTGACGGGGGAGCAGTACTTC; CDR3: CASSVDRGLTGEQYF
size: once; D: .; V: TRBV28; J: TRBJ2-7; DNA: TGTGCCGGCCGCGACGCTTCAAGCGGGTCCTACGAGCAGTACTTC; CDR3: CAGRDASSGSYEQYF
size: .; D: TRBD2; V: TRBV19; J: TRBJ2-1; DNA: TGTGCCAGTAGTATAGCCCCAACTAGCGGGACAGGAAATGAGCAGTTCTTC; CDR3: CASSIAPTSGTGNEQFF
size: .; D: .; V: TRBV2; J: TRBJ1-3; DNA: TGTGCCAGCAGTGAACAGAGGGTCGCCGGAAACACCATATATTTT; CDR3: CASSEQRVAGNTIYF
size: once; D: .; V: TRBV4-1; J: TRBJ1-3; DNA: TGCGCCAGCAGCCAAGATCGTGGAAGCGAGGGAAACACCATATATTTT; CDR3: CASSQDRGSEGNTIYF
size: .; D: .; V: TRBV19; J: TRBJ2-1; DNA: TGTGCCAGTACCCCCGACTTCTCCGGTAATGAGCAGTTCTTC; CDR3: CASTPDFSGNEQFF
size: .; D: TRBD1; V: TRBV5-1; J: TRBJ1-4; DNA: TGCGCCAGCAGCTCGGGACAGTCAAATGAAAAACTGTTTTTT; CDR3: CASSSGQSNEKLFF
size: .; D: .; V: TRBV7-3; J: TRBJ2-2; DNA: TGTGCCAGCAGCTTAACGTTCAACCCGGGGAGCGGGGAGCTGTTTTTT; CDR3: CASSLTFNPGSGELFF
size: .; D: .; V: TRBV27; J: TRBJ2-7; DNA: TGTGCCAGCAGTTATAGAGACAGCTCCTACGGGCAGTACTTC; CDR3: CASSYRDSSYGQYF
size: once; D: .; V: TRBV5-6; J: TRBJ2-7; DNA: TGTGCCAGCAGCTTGGACAGGCTAAACGAGCAGTACTTC; CDR3: CASSLDRLNEQYF
size: .; D: TRBD1; V: TRBV14; J: TRBJ1-2; DNA: TGTGCCAGCAGCCAAGTTGACAGGGGGCGCGATGGCTACACCTTC; CDR3: CASSQVDRGRDGYTF
size: .; D: TRBD1; V: TRBV6-5; J: TRBJ2-7; DNA: TGTGCCAGCAGTATGGACAGGCACAACTACGAGCAGTACTTC; CDR3: CASSMDRHNYEQYF
size: .; D: .; V: TRBV6-4; J: TRBJ1-2; DNA: TGTGCCAGCAGTGACGGCAGGGAATCCGGCGGCTACACCTTC; CDR3: CASSDGRESGGYTF
size: .; D: TRBD1; V: TRBV7-9; J: TRBJ1-5; DNA: TGTGCCAGCAGCTTAGCGGAAGGGACAGGGGATCAGCCCCAGCATTTT; CDR3: CASSLAEGTGDQPQHF
size: .; D: TRBD1; V: TRBV11-3; J: TRBJ2-1; DNA: TGTGCCAGCAGCTTCGGACAGGGGATAGAAAACTCCTACAATGAGCAGTTCTTC; CDR3: CASSFGQGIENSYNEQFF
size: .; D: .; V: TRBV9; J: TRBJ2-3; DNA: TGTGCCAGCAGCGTTACAGGGAGGGCAGATACGCAGTATTTT; CDR3: CASSVTGRADTQYF
size: .; D: TRBD2; V: TRBV24-1; J: TRBJ2-3; DNA: TGTGCCACCAGTGACCTGACTAGCGGGACCCTCTTTAGCACAGATACGCAGTATTTT; CDR3: CATSDLTSGTLFSTDTQYF
size: .; D: .; V: TRBV5-6; J: TRBJ2-3; DNA: TGTGCCAGCAGCTTGGGACAGGCCCCGTTTAATACGCAGTATTTT; CDR3: CASSLGQAPFNTQYF
size: .; D: .; V: TRBV11-1; J: TRBJ1-1; DNA: TGTGCCAGCAGCTTCGGGGGGCGCGACACTGAAGCTTTCTTT; CDR3: CASSFGGRDTEAFF
size: .; D: TRBD1; V: TRBV19; J: TRBJ2-7; DNA: TGTGCCACCAAGAGACAGGGGTCCTACGAGCAGTACTTC; CDR3: CATKRQGSYEQYF
size: .; D: TRBD2; V: TRBV7-3; J: TRBJ2-5; DNA: TGTGCCAGCAGCTCCACTAGCGCGACACAAGAGACCCAGTACTTC; CDR3: CASSSTSATQETQYF
size: .; D: TRBD2; V: TRBV4-2; J: TRBJ2-3; DNA: TGTGCCAGCAGCCAATATAGGACTAGCGGGAGGGAAGCTGACACAGATACGCAGTATTTT; CDR3: CASSQYRTSGREADTDTQYF
size: .; D: .; V: TRBV6-1; J: TRBJ2-3; DNA: TGTGCCAGCAGTGAGGGGGACGGGAGAATGTTCTATTTT; CDR3: CASSEGDGRMFYF
size: .; D: .; V: TRBV25-1; J: TRBJ2-7; DNA: TGTGCCAGCAGTGGCTATGTGCGGGGTGGCGAGCAGTACTTC; CDR3: CASSGYVRGGEQYF
size: .; D: TRBD1; V: TRBV11-3; J: TRBJ1-3; DNA: TGTGCCAGCAGCGCGAGGACAGGGTCTGGAAACACCATATATTTT; CDR3: CASSARTGSGNTIYF
size: .; D: .; V: TRBV28; J: TRBJ1-2; DNA: TGTGCCAGCAGTTTATCAGGGGCATGGGGCTACACCTTC; CDR3: CASSLSGAWGYTF
size: .; D: .; V: TRBV27; J: TRBJ2-7; DNA: TGTGCCAGTTTTACTAGCAGTAAGCCAGAAGAGCAGTACTTC; CDR3: CASFTSSKPEEQYF
size: .; D: TRBD2; V: TRBV30; J: TRBJ2-5; DNA: TGTGCCTGGAGCTCGAGCGGGAGTGGAAAGACCCAGTACTTC; CDR3: CAWSSSGSGKTQYF
size: .; D: TRBD1; V: TRBV12-5; J: TRBJ2-3; DNA: TGTGCTAGTGGTTTGGACAGGGGAGTAGATACGCAGTATTTT; CDR3: CASGLDRGVDTQYF